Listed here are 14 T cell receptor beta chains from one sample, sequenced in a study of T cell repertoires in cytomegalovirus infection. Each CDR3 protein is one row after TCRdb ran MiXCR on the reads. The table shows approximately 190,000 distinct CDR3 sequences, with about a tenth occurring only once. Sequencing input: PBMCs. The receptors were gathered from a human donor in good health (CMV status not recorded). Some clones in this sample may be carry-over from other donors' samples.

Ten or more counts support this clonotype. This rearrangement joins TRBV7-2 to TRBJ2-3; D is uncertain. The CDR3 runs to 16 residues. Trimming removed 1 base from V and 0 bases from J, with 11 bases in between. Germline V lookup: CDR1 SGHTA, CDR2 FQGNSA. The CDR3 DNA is TGTGCCAGCAGCTTAGAAGGAAGGCTTAGCACAGATACGCAGTATTTT. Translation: CASSLEGRLSTDTQYF.

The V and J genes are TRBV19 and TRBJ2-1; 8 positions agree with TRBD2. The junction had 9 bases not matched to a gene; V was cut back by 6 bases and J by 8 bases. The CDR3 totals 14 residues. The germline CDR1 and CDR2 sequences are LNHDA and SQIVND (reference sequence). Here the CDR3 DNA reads TGTGCCAGTAGGACTGTAGCGGGATCGCATGAGCAGTTCTTC. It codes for CASRTVAGSHEQFF.

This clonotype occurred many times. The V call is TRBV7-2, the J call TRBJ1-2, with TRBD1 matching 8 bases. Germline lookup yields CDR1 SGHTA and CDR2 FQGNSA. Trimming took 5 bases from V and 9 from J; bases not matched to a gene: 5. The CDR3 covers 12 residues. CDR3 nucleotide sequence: TGTGCCAGCAGCAAGCACAGGGGGAGCTACACCTTC. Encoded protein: CASSKHRGSYTF.

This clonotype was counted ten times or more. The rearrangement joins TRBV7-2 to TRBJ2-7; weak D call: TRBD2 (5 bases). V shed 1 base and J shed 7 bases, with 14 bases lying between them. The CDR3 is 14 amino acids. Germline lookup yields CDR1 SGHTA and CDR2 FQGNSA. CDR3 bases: TGTGCCAGCAGCTTAGACCCTACTACGGGGGAGCAGTACTTC. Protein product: CASSLDPTTGEQYF.

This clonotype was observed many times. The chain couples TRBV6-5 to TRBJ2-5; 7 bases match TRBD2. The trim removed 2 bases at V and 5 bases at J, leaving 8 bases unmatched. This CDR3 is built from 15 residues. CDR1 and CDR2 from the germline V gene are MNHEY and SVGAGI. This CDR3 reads CASSYNGLVEETQYF. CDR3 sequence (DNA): TGTGCCAGCAGTTACAATGGACTAGTTGAGGAGACCCAGTACTTC.

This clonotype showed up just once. CDR3 residues: CASSSGPLQETQYF. The CDR3 region has the DNA TGTGCCAGCAGTTCGGGACCCCTACAAGAGACCCAGTACTTC. The genes are TRBV12-3 or TRBV12-4 and TRBJ2-5; D assignment may be TRBD1 or TRBD2 (5 bases each). Trimming shortened V by 4 bases and J by 2 bases, and 11 bases separated the two germline ends. This CDR3 region has 14 residues.

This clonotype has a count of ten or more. CDR3 nucleotide sequence: TGTGCCAGCAGTTTTTCTTGGGGACGGGGCACTGAAGCTTTCTTT. Translating it yields CASSFSWGRGTEAFF. The chain is built from TRBV28 and TRBJ1-1; perhaps TRBD1 as D (5 bases). Germline lookup yields CDR1 MDHEN and CDR2 SYDVKM. The V end was cut by 3 bases, the J end by 4 bases, with 15 bases between. CDR3 size: 15 residues.

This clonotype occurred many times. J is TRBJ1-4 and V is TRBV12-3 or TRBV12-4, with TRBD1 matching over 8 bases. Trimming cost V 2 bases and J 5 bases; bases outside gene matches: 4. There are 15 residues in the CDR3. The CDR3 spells CASSLLQGANEKLFF. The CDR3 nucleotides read TGTGCCAGCAGTTTACTGCAGGGGGCAAATGAAAAACTGTTTTTT.

The CDR3 reads CASRHPLSGELFF. DNA of the CDR3: TGTGCCAGCAGGCATCCTCTTTCCGGGGAGCTGTTTTTT. The chain has TRBV7-6 and TRBJ2-2; D remains unclear. Germline-derived CDR1 and CDR2 are SGHVS and FNYEAQ. V lost 6 bases and J 6 bases, leaving 11 bases between the germline ends. The CDR3 sequence is 13 residues long.

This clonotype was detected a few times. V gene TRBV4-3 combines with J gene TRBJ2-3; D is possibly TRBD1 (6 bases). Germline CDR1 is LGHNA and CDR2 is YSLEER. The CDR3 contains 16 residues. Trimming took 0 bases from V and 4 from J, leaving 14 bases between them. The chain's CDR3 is CASSQDFSRGSDTQYF. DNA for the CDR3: TGCGCCAGCAGCCAAGATTTTTCCAGGGGTTCAGATACGCAGTATTTT.

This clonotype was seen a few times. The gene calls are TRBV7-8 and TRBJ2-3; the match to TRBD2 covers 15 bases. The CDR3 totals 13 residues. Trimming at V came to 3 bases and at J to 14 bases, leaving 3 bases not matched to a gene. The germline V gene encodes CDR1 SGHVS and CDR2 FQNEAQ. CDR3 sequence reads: CASSFGTSGRMYF. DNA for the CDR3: TGTGCCAGCAGCTTCGGGACTAGCGGGAGGATGTATTTT. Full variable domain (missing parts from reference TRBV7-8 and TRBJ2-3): GAGVSQSPRYKVAKRGQDVALRCDPISGHVSLFWYQQALGQGPEFLTYFQNEAQLDKSGLPSDRFFAERPEGSVSTLKIQRTQQEDSAVYLCASSFGTSGRMYFGPGTRLTVL.

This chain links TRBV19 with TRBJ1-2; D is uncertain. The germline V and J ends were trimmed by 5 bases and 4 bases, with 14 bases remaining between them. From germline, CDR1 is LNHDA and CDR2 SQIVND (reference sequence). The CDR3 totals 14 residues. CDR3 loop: CASSPPVARYGYTF. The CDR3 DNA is TGTGCCAGTAGTCCCCCGGTGGCTCGCTATGGCTACACCTTC.

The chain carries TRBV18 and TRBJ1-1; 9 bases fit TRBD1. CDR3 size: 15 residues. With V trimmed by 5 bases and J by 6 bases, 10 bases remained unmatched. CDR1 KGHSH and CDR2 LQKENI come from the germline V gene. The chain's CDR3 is CASSSDRGRGPEAFF. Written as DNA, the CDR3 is TGTGCCAGCTCATCGGACAGGGGACGGGGGCCTGAAGCTTTCTTT.

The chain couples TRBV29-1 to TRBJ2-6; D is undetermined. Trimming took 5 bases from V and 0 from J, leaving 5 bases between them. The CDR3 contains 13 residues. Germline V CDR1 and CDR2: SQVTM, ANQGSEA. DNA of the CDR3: TGCAGCGTTAGGGTCTCTGGGGCCAACGTCCTGACTTTC. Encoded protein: CSVRVSGANVLTF.